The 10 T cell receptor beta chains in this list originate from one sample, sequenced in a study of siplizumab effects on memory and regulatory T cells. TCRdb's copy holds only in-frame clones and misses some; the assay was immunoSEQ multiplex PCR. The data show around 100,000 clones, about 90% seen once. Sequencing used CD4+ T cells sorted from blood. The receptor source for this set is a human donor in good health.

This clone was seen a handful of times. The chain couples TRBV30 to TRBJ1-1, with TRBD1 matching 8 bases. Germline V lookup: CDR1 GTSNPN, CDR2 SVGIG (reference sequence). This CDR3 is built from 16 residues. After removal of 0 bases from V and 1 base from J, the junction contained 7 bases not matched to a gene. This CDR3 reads CAWSVKLGQGNTEAFF. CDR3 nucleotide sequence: TGTGCCTGGAGTGTAAAGCTAGGACAGGGGAACACTGAAGCTTTCTTT.

CDR3 protein: CASGSRRETQYF. Written as DNA, the CDR3 is TGTGCTAGTGGTTCCAGGAGAGAGACCCAGTACTTC. The chain combines TRBV12-5 with TRBJ2-5; D unclear. This CDR3 comprises 12 residues. Germline V gene sequence: CDR1 LGHNT, CDR2 FRNRAP. V gave up 4 bases and J gave up 4 bases, with 7 bases separating them.

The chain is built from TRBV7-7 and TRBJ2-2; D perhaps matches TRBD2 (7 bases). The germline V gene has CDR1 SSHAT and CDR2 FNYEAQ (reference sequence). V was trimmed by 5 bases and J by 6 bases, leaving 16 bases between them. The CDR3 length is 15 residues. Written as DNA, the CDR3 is TGTGCCAGCAGCGCGCGGGGGCAGGTAGCCGGGGAGCTGTTTTTT. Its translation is CASSARGQVAGELFF. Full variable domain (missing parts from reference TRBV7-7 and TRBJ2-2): GAGVSQSPRYKVTKRGQDVTLRCDPISSHATLYWYQQALGQGPEFLTYFNYEAQPDKSGLPSDRFSAERPEGSISTLTIQRTEQRDSAMYRCASSARGQVAGELFFGEGSRLTVL.

The CDR3 DNA follows: TGTGCCAGCAGCCAACAAGCCAGGGGGCTAAGGGAGACCCAGTACTTC. Amino acid sequence: CASSQQARGLRETQYF. V gene TRBV5-4 combines with J gene TRBJ2-5, with 8 bases identical to TRBD1. The CDR3 is 16 amino acids. With V trimmed by 4 bases and J by 5 bases, 13 bases remained unmatched. Germline-derived CDR1 and CDR2 are SGHNT and YYREEE (reference sequence).

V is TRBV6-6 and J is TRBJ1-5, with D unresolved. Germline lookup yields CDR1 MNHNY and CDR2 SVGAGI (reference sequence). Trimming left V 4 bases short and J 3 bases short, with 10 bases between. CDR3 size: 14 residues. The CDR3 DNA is TGTGCCAGCAGTTGGCTCGGGGTCAATCAGCCCCAGCATTTT. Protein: CASSWLGVNQPQHF.

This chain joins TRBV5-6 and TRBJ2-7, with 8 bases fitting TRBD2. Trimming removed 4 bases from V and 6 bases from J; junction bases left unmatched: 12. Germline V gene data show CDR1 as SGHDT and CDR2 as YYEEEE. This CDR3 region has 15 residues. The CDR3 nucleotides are TGTGCCAGCAGCCCTGATTTAGCGGGGTCCGGCGAGCAGTACTTC. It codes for CASSPDLAGSGEQYF.

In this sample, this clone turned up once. This CDR3 reads CATSRDKDRATNEKLFF. CDR3 in DNA: TGTGCCACCAGCAGAGACAAGGACAGGGCAACTAATGAAAAACTGTTTTTT. V and J are TRBV15 and TRBJ1-4, with 8 bases that match TRBD1. The CDR3 extends over 17 amino acids. Per germline, CDR1 LNHNV and CDR2 YYDKDF (reference sequence). V lost 0 bases, J lost 0 bases, and 3 bases stayed unmatched.

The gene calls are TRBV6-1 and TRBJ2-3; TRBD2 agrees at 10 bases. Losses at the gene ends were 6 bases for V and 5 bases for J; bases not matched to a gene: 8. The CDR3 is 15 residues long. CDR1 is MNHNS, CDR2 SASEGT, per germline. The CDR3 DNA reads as TGTGCCAGCAGCCCCCTAGCGGGGGACGTAGATACGCAGTATTTT. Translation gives CASSPLAGDVDTQYF.

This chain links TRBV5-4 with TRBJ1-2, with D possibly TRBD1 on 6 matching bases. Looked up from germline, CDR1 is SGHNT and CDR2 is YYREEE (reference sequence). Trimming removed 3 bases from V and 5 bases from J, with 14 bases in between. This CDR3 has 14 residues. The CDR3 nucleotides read TGTGCCAGCAGCTCGAGGACAGAAGGATATGGCTACACCTTC. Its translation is CASSSRTEGYGYTF.

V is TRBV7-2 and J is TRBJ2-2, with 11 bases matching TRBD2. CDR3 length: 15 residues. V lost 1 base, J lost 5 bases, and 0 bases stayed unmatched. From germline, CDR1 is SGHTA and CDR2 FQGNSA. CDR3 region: CASSLVAGGTGELFF. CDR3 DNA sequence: TGTGCCAGCAGCTTAGTAGCGGGGGGGACCGGGGAGCTGTTTTTT.